The 32 T cell receptor beta chains in this list originate from one sample, sequenced in a study of cytomegalovirus exposure and HLA in healthy donors. 60 Vbeta and 13 Jbeta primers were used in PCR. Generated by immunoSEQ multiplex PCR, the TCRdb table keeps only in-frame clones and is missing some. Of some 100,000 clones listed, roughly 72% were seen once; the top ten hold approximately 10%. Sequences were obtained from PBMCs. Every receptor here comes from a woman aged 50 to 60 in good health and CMV-seropositive.

The chain has TRBV19 and TRBJ1-2; TRBD1 agrees at 7 bases. CDR3 size: 13 residues. Germline CDR1 is LNHDA and CDR2 is SQIVND (reference sequence). Losses at the gene ends were 7 bases for V and 6 bases for J; bases not matched to a gene: 8. The CDR3 coding sequence is TGTGCCAGTAAGCCTTCCGGGACAGATGGCTACACCTTC. Residues: CASKPSGTDGYTF.

The chain recombines TRBV21-1 with TRBJ2-2; the D call TRBD1 from the table was never checked on the DNA. TRBV21-1 is a pseudogene segment. The CDR3 length is 16 residues. The CDR3 nucleotides read TGTGCCAGCAGCAAAGCAACAAGGGGGATGGCCGGGGAGCTGTTTTTT. Protein product: CASSKATRGMAGELFF.

The chain links TRBV28 to TRBJ1-5, with D unresolved. Trimming shortened V by 5 bases and J by 4 bases, and 6 bases separated the two germline ends. CDR1 and CDR2 (germline): MDHEN, SYDVKM. The CDR3 totals 12 residues. CDR3 residues: CASSLKNQPQHF. DNA of the CDR3: TGTGCCAGCAGTCTAAAGAATCAGCCCCAGCATTTT.

This chain connects TRBV9 to TRBJ2-7, with D uncertain. Trimming cost V 0 bases and J 2 bases, with 12 bases left between them. This CDR3 comprises 15 residues. Germline V lookup: CDR1 SGDLS, CDR2 YYNGEE. The DNA for the CDR3 is TGTGCCAGCAGCGTAGCCCCTACGGTCACCTACGAGCAGTACTTC. Protein: CASSVAPTVTYEQYF.

This rearrangement joins TRBV19 to TRBJ1-2, with no clear D. The CDR3 has 14 residues. Germline V gives CDR1 LNHDA, CDR2 SQIVND (reference sequence). V gave up 3 bases and J gave up 1 base, with 9 bases separating them. The CDR3 DNA is TGTGCCAGTAGTATGGCACATATTAACTATGGCTACACCTTC. It is translated as CASSMAHINYGYTF.

The rearrangement joins TRBV30 to TRBJ2-5, with a possible D match to TRBD2 (5 bases). The length of the CDR3 is 14 residues. Trimming stripped 0 bases from V and 3 bases from J, with 11 bases between. CDR1 and CDR2 (germline): GTSNPN, SVGIG (reference sequence). The CDR3 nucleotides read TGTGCCTGGAGTGTACTCCGAGGGAAAGAGACCCAGTACTTC. As protein: CAWSVLRGKETQYF.

The rearrangement joins TRBV19 to TRBJ1-1, with 7 bases that match TRBD1. The V and J ends lost 4 bases and 2 bases, in that order; junction bases with no gene match: 10. This CDR3 is built from 16 residues. Germline-derived CDR1 and CDR2 are LNHDA and SQIVND (reference sequence). The DNA for the CDR3 is TGTGCCAGTAGTAGGGTCGTAGGACAGGTCAACACTGAAGCTTTCTTT. Protein product: CASSRVVGQVNTEAFF.

The gene calls are TRBV4-3 and TRBJ1-1; the D gene is possibly TRBD1 (5 bases). Germline V CDR1 and CDR2: LGHNA, YSLEER. CDR3 length equals 14 residues. V dropped 1 base and J dropped 4 bases, with 10 bases sitting between them. The CDR3 DNA reads as TGCGCCAGCAGCCAAGGACAGAGAATCACTGAAGCTTTCTTT. It encodes CASSQGQRITEAFF.

The chain joins TRBV4-1 to TRBJ1-4; a weak D match, TRBD1 (6 bases). The V gene's germline CDR1 is MGHRA and CDR2 YSYEKL. This CDR3 has 15 residues. With 2 bases removed from V and 7 bases from J, the gap between germline ends came to 14 bases. CDR3 loop: CASSQYDRSAEKLFF. In DNA form, the CDR3 reads TGCGCCAGCAGCCAATACGACAGGTCGGCTGAAAAACTGTTTTTT.

The chain has TRBV19 and TRBJ1-5; D perhaps matches TRBD1 (6 bases). Germline CDR1 and CDR2: LNHDA and SQIVND (reference sequence). CDR3 length: 15 amino acids. Trimming removed 3 bases from V and 1 base from J, with 10 bases in between. In nucleotides, the CDR3 is TGTGCCAGTAGTATGCAAGGACAGAGCAATCAGCCCCAGCATTTT. It translates to CASSMQGQSNQPQHF.

Worth noting for this clone: The junction and the germline gene differ at one end; a read error may be behind it. The genes are TRBV5-6 and TRBJ1-4; TRBD1 might be the D (5 bases). The germline V gene encodes CDR1 SGHDT and CDR2 YYEEEE. This CDR3 has 15 amino acids. CDR3 nucleotides: TGTGCCAGCACCTTAAAGGGGTTCCCTAATGAAAGACTGTTTTTT. Translated, it gives CASTLKGFPNERLFF.

This clone appeared a few times. The chain is built from TRBV30 and TRBJ1-3; D gene ambiguous. The CDR3 is 11 amino acids. CDR1 and CDR2 from the germline V gene are GTSNPN and SVGIG (reference sequence). The ends were cut back, 8 bases at V and 8 bases at J, with 13 bases in the middle. CDR3 DNA: TGTGCCCTGGAGCTTCTTGACACCATATATTTT. Its protein is CALELLDTIYF.

In its sample, this clone was seen a few times. V and J are TRBV19 and TRBJ1-4; tentatively, D is TRBD1 (5 bases). The CDR3 has 16 residues. Trimming left V 5 bases short and J 4 bases short, with 17 bases between. Germline assignment: CDR1 LNHDA and CDR2 SQIVND (reference sequence). The CDR3 region is CASSPTSQGYNEKLFF. The CDR3 DNA is TGTGCCAGTAGTCCAACATCTCAGGGTTATAATGAAAAACTGTTTTTT.

The rearrangement joins TRBV5-4 to TRBJ1-2; possibly TRBD1 for D (5 bases). The germline V gene encodes CDR1 SGHNT and CDR2 YYREEE (reference sequence). Trimming shortened V by 0 bases and J by 1 base, and 10 bases separated the two germline ends. The CDR3 length is 15 residues. CDR3 bases: TGTGCCAGCAGCTTGGGCCAGCAGGGTAACTATGGCTACACCTTC. Encoded protein: CASSLGQQGNYGYTF. The full variable domain, completed using reference TRBV5-4 and TRBJ1-2, is ETGVTQSPTHLIKTRGQQVTLRCSSQSGHNTVSWYQQALGQGPQFIFQYYREEENGRGNFPPRFSGLQFPNYSSELNVNALELDDSALYLCASSLGQQGNYGYTFGSGTRLTVV.

The chain is built from TRBV6-4 and TRBJ2-1; D perhaps matches TRBD2 (6 bases). This CDR3 is built from 16 residues. V dropped 5 bases and J dropped 4 bases, with 18 bases sitting between them. Germline-derived CDR1 and CDR2 are MRHNA and SNTAGT. Written as DNA, the CDR3 is TGTGCCAGCAGTATGGACTCGGCGGGATCATACAATGAGCAGTTCTTC. Translating gives CASSMDSAGSYNEQFF.

V usage is TRBV7-2 and J usage is TRBJ2-1; D might be TRBD2 (5 bases). CDR3 length: 14 residues. V was cut by 7 bases and J by 5 bases, with 15 bases left in between. Germline CDR1 and CDR2: SGHTA and FQGNSA. For the CDR3, the DNA is TGTGCCAGCAAAGAGGGAAGAGGGAACAATGAGCAGTTCTTC. It yields the protein CASKEGRGNNEQFF.

The chain has TRBV28 and TRBJ1-2; no definite D call. Germline-derived CDR1 and CDR2 are MDHEN and SYDVKM. V was clipped by 2 bases and J by 7 bases, with 11 bases between them. The CDR3 runs to 13 residues. This chain's CDR3 is CASSLKGRSGYTF. As DNA, the CDR3 is TGTGCCAGCAGTTTAAAAGGGAGATCTGGCTACACCTTC.

The chain joins TRBV28 to TRBJ1-1, with 8 nucleotides matching TRBD1. The CDR3 consists of 15 residues. Germline values: CDR1 MDHEN, CDR2 SYDVKM. The V segment lost 2 bases and the J segment 5 bases; nucleotides outside the gene matches: 7. CDR3 in amino acids: CASSLLFRTGTEAFF. The CDR3 DNA follows: TGTGCCAGCAGTTTACTCTTTAGGACAGGGACTGAAGCTTTCTTT.

The chain uses TRBV6-6 and TRBJ1-5; D may be TRBD1 (5 bases). The CDR3 has 14 residues. Germline V gives CDR1 MNHNY, CDR2 SVGAGI (reference sequence). The V and J ends lost 6 bases and 7 bases respectively, with 16 bases between them. The CDR3 coding sequence is TGTGCCAGCAGCTACATCACATCAGGGCAGCCCCAGCATTTT. Translation gives CASSYITSGQPQHF.

The chain carries TRBV25-1 and TRBJ1-3; D might be TRBD1 (6 bases). V was shortened by 1 base and J by 0 bases, with 10 bases between the two germline ends. CDR3 length: 16 amino acids. Germline V gene sequence: CDR1 MGHDK, CDR2 SYGVNS. Written as DNA, the CDR3 is TGTGCCAGCAGTGAATTTGGACAGTTCTCTGGAAACACCATATATTTT. This gives the protein CASSEFGQFSGNTIYF.

This clone was counted a few times. The rearrangement joins TRBV9 to TRBJ1-2; possibly TRBD1 for D (6 bases). With 3 bases removed from V and 3 bases from J, the gap between germline ends came to 12 bases. The CDR3 consists of 14 residues. Germline CDR1 reads SGDLS; CDR2 reads YYNGEE. The DNA for the CDR3 is TGTGCCAGCAGCGCAACGACAGGAGACTATGGCTACACCTTC. Residues: CASSATTGDYGYTF.

The rearrangement uses TRBV2 and TRBJ2-7; a weak D match, TRBD2 (6 bases). V lost 3 bases, J lost 0 bases, and 12 bases lay in between. The germline V gene has CDR1 SNHLY and CDR2 FYNNEI. The CDR3 contains 15 residues. The CDR3 DNA is TGTGCCAGCAGTGAGGCGGGGTCGAGCTCCTACGAGCAGTACTTC. Translation gives CASSEAGSSSYEQYF.

The CDR3 sequence is CASSLSPGLLEQYF. CDR3 DNA: TGTGCCAGCAGTTTATCCCCAGGGTTACTCGAGCAGTACTTC. The V call is TRBV27, the J call TRBJ2-5, with D tentatively TRBD1 (5 bases). The J call is uncertain, as TRBJ2-7 better fits the DNA end. CDR1 and CDR2 from the germline V gene are MNHEY and SMNVEV (reference sequence). The CDR3 runs 14 residues.

V is TRBV30 and J is TRBJ2-1; 9 bases map to TRBD1. The CDR3 has 16 residues. V lost 5 bases to trimming and J lost 2 bases; unmatched junction nucleotides: 10. Germline CDR1 is GTSNPN and CDR2 is SVGIG (reference sequence). This chain's CDR3 is CAWAYPGTGPYNEQFF. The CDR3 nucleotides read TGTGCCTGGGCCTACCCCGGGACAGGGCCCTACAATGAGCAGTTCTTC.

This chain's CDR3 is CASSATGSSTDTQYF. CDR3 bases: TGTGCCAGCAGTGCGACAGGGTCTAGCACAGATACGCAGTATTTT. V usage is TRBV9 and J usage is TRBJ2-3; 7 bases agree with TRBD1. Germline CDR1 and CDR2: SGDLS and YYNGEE. The ends lost 5 bases at V and 0 bases at J; junction bases unmatched: 6. There are 15 residues in the CDR3.

The V gene is TRBV19, the J gene TRBJ1-4, with TRBD1 identical over 7 bases. There are 14 residues in the CDR3. Germline trimming cut 4 bases from V and 4 bases from J; bases unmatched to any gene: 3. The germline gives CDR1 LNHDA, CDR2 SQIVND (reference sequence). The CDR3: CASSTGQVNEKLFF. CDR3 nucleotides: TGTGCCAGTAGTACAGGACAGGTTAATGAAAAACTGTTTTTT.

CDR3 sequence: CASSLRQGTGNTGELFF. The DNA for the CDR3 is TGTGCCAGCAGCTTAAGACAGGGTACCGGGAACACCGGGGAGCTGTTTTTT. This chain links TRBV5-6 with TRBJ2-2, with 7 bases fitting TRBD1. Germline lookup yields CDR1 SGHDT and CDR2 YYEEEE. The CDR3 has 17 residues. V dropped 2 bases and J dropped 1; count of bases not matched to a gene: 8.

The chain employs TRBV7-2 and TRBJ2-7, with D perhaps TRBD2 (6 bases). CDR1 is SGHTA, CDR2 FQGNSA, per germline. There are 14 residues in the CDR3. V dropped 1 base and J dropped 2 bases, with 9 bases sitting between them. For the CDR3, the DNA is TGTGCCAGCAGCTTAGAGGTAGCGGCCTACGAGCAGTACTTC. Protein: CASSLEVAAYEQYF.

The DNA of the CDR3 is TGCGCCAGCAGCTTGGCCGAGGGCGGGACAGGGGGAGGTGAGCAGTACTTC. This sequence encodes CASSLAEGGTGGGEQYF. This chain uses TRBV5-1 with TRBJ2-7; TRBD1 aligns across 11 bases. The CDR3 consists of 17 residues. Germline V gives CDR1 SGHRS, CDR2 YFSETQ. The V and J ends lost 0 bases and 7 bases, in that order; junction bases with no gene match: 12. Filled out from reference TRBV5-1 and TRBJ2-7, the complete variable domain reads KAGVTQTPRYLIKTRGQQVTLSCSPISGHRSVSWYQQTPGQGLQFLFEYFSETQRNKGNFPGRFSGRQFSNSRSEMNVSTLELGDSALYLCASSLAEGGTGGGEQYFGPGTRLTVT.

The J gene is TRBJ1-1, the V gene TRBV28; 8 bases line up with TRBD1. The CDR3 contains 13 residues. V lost 4 bases to trimming and J lost 5 bases; unmatched junction nucleotides: 3. Germline values: CDR1 MDHEN, CDR2 SYDVKM. CDR3: CASSSYRGTEAFF. The CDR3 region has the DNA TGTGCCAGCAGTTCCTACAGGGGGACTGAAGCTTTCTTT.

V and J are TRBV5-4 and TRBJ2-1; D is possibly TRBD1 (5 bases). From germline, CDR1 is SGHNT and CDR2 YYREEE (reference sequence). This CDR3 has 13 amino acids. V lost 6 bases to trimming and J lost 6 bases, with 13 bases between them. The CDR3 is CASNQGLVNEQFF. The CDR3, as DNA: TGTGCCAGCAACCAGGGTTTAGTCAATGAGCAGTTCTTC.

V is TRBV18 and J is TRBJ1-1, with D unclear. The V gene's germline CDR1 is KGHSH and CDR2 LQKENI. The CDR3 spans 14 residues. Between the trimmed V and J ends, which lost 2 bases and 1 base, there was a span of 8 bases. The CDR3 DNA is TGTGCCAGCTCACCAGGCCAGTGGAACACTGAAGCTTTCTTT. It translates to CASSPGQWNTEAFF.